This TCR beta chain stems from a study of early T cells in non-severe SARS-CoV-2 infection (dated by TCRdb to the early 2020s). At the level of the whole study: TCR sequencing used bulk RNA from unsorted whole blood, so alpha and beta chains could not be paired.

There are a few counts of this clonotype. The target of this receptor is not known. Per-nucleotide qualities are absent, and no much larger clonotype sits a single base away. Spanning cysteine to phenylalanine, the CDR3 consists of 18 amino acids. The read is trimmed to its CDR3 DNA, 54 bases read in frame from base 1. Compared with germline, V lacks 4 bases and J lacks 2 bases; bases without a gene match: 16. CDR1 MGHRA and CDR2 YSYEKL are derived from the germline V gene. The library was produced with 5' RACE. For sequencing, a NextSeq 500 was employed. In the TCR library protocol, unique molecular identifiers were attached to individual cDNA molecules to correct for PCR bias and sequencing error. TCR alpha and beta chains were both sequenced, and the abundances of alpha and beta sequences in each sample were closely correlated with each other. The authors processed their data as follows. Decombinator V4 was used to annotate the V gene, J gene and CDR3 of the TCR sequences. Expanded TCRs were defined as changing significantly between any two time points under a Poisson model with p below 0.0001. Abundances of TCRs were expressed as counts per million after normalisation to the total number of TCRs sequenced in each sample. MAIT TCRs were defined by TRAV1-2 paired with TRAJ12, TRAJ20 or TRAJ33, and iNKT TCRs by TRAV10 paired with TRAJ18. VDJdb, accessed 1 November 2021, was searched for CMV, EBV and SARS-CoV-2 annotated TCRs, excluding TCRs annotated for multiple antigens. TCRdb handled the public reads itself, with Q25 trimming in fastp and clone calling in MiXCR, and kept productive beta chains. Rows with a matching CDR3 protein are joined into one entry that keeps the most common DNA and genes. The V and J calls here are based on TCRdb, not the publication. The sample contains about 80,000 distinct CDR3 sequences, around a tenth of them found a single time. The top ten constitute 4.8% of the sample.

General findings and caveats noted by the study authors: VDJdb matching was skewed toward anti-spike CD8 responses and likely underestimated virus-specific expansions by missing private and CD4 specificities.

Set within a cohort of healthcare workers in London, UK, this nested case-control study involved weekly PCR testing of nasopharyngeal swabs along with blood sampling. Healthcare workers were recruited during the week of the UK lockdown, between 23 and 31 March 2020, and followed weekly for up to about 16 weeks. This sequence uses TRBV4-1 and TRBJ2-7, and TRBD2 aligns with 8 junction nucleotides. Material for sequencing was whole blood. The TCR originated in an adult who was a healthcare worker with PCR-confirmed SARS-CoV-2 infection or an uninfected control (not recorded which). The nucleotide sequence reads TGCGCCAGCAGCCCGGATGTAGGAGGGGGACTAGGGGCCTACGAGCAGTACTTC. It specifies CASSPDVGGGLGAYEQYF.